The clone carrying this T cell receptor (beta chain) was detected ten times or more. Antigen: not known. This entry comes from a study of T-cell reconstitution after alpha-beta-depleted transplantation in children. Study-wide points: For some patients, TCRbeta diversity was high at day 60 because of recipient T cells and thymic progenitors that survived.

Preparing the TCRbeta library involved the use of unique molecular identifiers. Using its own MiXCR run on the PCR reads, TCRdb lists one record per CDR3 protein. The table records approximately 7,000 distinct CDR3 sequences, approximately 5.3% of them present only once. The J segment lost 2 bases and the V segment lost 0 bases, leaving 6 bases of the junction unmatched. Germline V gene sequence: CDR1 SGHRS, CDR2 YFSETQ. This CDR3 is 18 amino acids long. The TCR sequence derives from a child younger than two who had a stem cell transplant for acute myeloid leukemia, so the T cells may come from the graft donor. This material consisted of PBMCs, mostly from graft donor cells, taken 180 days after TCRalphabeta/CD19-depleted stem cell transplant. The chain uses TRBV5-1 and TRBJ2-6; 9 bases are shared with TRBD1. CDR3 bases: TGCGCCAGCAGCTTGGACGGGGACAGGGTTGCTGGGGCCAACGTCCTGACTTTC. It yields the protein CASSLDGDRVAGANVLTF.